These 7 T cell receptor beta chains were all obtained from the same sample, sequenced in a study of blood T cell repertoires in COVID-19. Sequencing was performed with immunoSEQ multiplex PCR; in TCRdb, only in-frame clones are kept and a portion is missing. The sample comprises about 280,000 clones, around four fifths of which are singletons, and approximately 9% rests with the top ten. Source material: peripheral blood. These receptors were collected from a woman in her forties or fifties who had recovered from COVID-19.

V usage is TRBV27 and J usage is TRBJ2-7; 10 bases line up with TRBD1. The CDR3 has 16 amino acids. Germline CDR1 reads MNHEY; CDR2 reads SMNVEV (reference sequence). J was trimmed by 2 bases and V by 5 bases; bases with no gene match: 9. The CDR3, as DNA: TGTGCCAGCAGTAAAACAAAGACAGGGGGCGCCTACGAGCAGTACTTC. The encoded protein is CASSKTKTGGAYEQYF.

The chain couples TRBV7-6 to TRBJ1-4, with 8 bases aligning to TRBD1. J lost 0 bases, V lost 4 bases, and 4 bases had no gene match. The CDR3 runs to 16 residues. The germline V gene encodes CDR1 SGHVS and CDR2 FNYEAQ. The CDR3: CASSSTGAATNEKLFF. CDR3 DNA sequence: TGTGCCAGCAGCTCGACAGGGGCTGCAACTAATGAAAAACTGTTTTTT.

The V call is TRBV6-5, the J call TRBJ2-1; 11 bases are shared with TRBD2. The V and J ends lost 6 bases and 6 bases, in that order; junction bases with no gene match: 4. Germline loops: CDR1 MNHEY, CDR2 SVGAGI. This CDR3 spans 14 amino acids. The CDR3 nucleotides read TGTGCCAGCAGCCCGGGACTAGCGGTCAATGAGCAGTTCTTC. Translation gives CASSPGLAVNEQFF.

The CDR3 spells CASSEQRNTQYF. CDR3 coding DNA: TGTGCCAGCAGTGAACAGCGAAATACGCAGTATTTT. The rearrangement links TRBV2 to TRBJ2-3; D not resolved. Germline-derived CDR1 and CDR2 are SNHLY and FYNNEI. CDR3 length: 12 amino acids. The ends were cut back, 2 bases at V and 7 bases at J, with 7 bases in the middle.

This clone occurred once. The V gene is TRBV4-2, the J gene TRBJ2-1, with 11 bases fitting TRBD2. Germline V gene lookup returns CDR1 LGHNA and CDR2 YNFKEQ. Germline trimming cut 0 bases from V and 5 bases from J; bases unmatched to any gene: 15. CDR3 size: 20 residues. CDR3 in amino acids: CASSQDWTTRSSGGNNEQFF. In DNA form, the CDR3 reads TGTGCCAGCAGCCAAGATTGGACTACCCGGTCTAGCGGGGGGAACAATGAGCAGTTCTTC.

The table lists this clone with a few counts. This chain's CDR3 is CASSPRTSGNNEQFF. The CDR3 nucleotides are TGCGCCAGCAGCCCGAGGACTAGCGGGAACAATGAGCAGTTCTTC. The chain is built from TRBV5-1 and TRBJ2-1, with 12 bases lining up with TRBD2. The trim removed 4 bases at V and 5 bases at J, leaving 4 bases unmatched. The CDR3 spans 15 residues. Germline V CDR1 and CDR2: SGHRS, YFSETQ.

V is TRBV15 and J is TRBJ2-3; 12 bases fit TRBD2. The length of the CDR3 is 17 residues. Germline V CDR1 and CDR2: LNHNV, YYDKDF (reference sequence). With V trimmed by 2 bases and J by 4 bases, 7 bases remained unmatched. CDR3 protein: CATSRRTSGIRSDTQYF. The CDR3 DNA follows: TGTGCCACCAGCAGAAGGACTAGCGGGATACGTTCAGATACGCAGTATTTT.